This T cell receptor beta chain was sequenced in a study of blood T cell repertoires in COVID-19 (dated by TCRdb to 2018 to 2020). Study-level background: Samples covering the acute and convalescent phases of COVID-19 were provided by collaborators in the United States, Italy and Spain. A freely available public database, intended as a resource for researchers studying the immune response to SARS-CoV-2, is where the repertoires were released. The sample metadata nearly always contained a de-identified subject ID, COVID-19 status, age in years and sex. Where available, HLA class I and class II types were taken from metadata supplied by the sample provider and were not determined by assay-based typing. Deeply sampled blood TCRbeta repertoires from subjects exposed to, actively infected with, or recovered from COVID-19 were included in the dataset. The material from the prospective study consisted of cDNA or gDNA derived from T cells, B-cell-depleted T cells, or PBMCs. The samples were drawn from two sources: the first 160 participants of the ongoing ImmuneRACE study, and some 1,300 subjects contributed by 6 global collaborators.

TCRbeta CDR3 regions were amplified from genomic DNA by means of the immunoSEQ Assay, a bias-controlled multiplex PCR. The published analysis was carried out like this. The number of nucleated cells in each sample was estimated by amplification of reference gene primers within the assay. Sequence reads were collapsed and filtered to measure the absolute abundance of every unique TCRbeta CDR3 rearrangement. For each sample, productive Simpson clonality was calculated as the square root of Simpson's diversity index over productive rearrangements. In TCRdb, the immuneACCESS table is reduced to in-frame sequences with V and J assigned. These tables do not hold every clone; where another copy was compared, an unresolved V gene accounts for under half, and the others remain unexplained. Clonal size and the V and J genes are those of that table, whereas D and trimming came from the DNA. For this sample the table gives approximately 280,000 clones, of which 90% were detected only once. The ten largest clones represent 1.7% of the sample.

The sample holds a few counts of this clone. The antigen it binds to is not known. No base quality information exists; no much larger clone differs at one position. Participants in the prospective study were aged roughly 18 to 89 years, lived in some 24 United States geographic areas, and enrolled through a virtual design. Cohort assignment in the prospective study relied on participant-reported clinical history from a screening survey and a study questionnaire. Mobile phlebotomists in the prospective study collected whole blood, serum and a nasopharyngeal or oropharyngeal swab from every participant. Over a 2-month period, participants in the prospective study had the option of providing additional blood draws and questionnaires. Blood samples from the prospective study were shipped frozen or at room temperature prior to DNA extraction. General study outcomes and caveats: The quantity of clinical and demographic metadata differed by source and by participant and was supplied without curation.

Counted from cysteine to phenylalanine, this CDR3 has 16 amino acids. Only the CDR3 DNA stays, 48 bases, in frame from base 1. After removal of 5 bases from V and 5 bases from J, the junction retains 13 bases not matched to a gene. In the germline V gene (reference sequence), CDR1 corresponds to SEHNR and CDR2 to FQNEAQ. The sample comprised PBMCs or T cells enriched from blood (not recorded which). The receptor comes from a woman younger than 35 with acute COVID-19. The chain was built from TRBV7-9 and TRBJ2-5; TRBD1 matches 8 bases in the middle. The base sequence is TGTGCCAGCAGCCTCCGCCCGGGACAGGTCCGCGAGACCCAGTACTTC. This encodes CASSLRPGQVRETQYF.